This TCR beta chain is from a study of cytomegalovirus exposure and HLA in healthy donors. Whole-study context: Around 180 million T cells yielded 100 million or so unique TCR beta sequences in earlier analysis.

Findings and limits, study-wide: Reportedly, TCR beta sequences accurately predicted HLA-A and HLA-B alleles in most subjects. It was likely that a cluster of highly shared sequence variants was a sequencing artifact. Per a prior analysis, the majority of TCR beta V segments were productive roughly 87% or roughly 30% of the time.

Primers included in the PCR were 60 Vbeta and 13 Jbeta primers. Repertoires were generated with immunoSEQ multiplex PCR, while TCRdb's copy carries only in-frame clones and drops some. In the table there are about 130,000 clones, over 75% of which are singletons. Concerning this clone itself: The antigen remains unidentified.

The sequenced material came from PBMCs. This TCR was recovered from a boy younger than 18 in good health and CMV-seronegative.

The CDR3 is CASSLAQGLLGSSYNEQFF. The CDR3 DNA reads as TGCGCCAGCAGCTTGGCCCAGGGGCTCCTCGGTAGCTCCTACAATGAGCAGTTCTTC. The chain recombines TRBV5-1 with TRBJ2-1; tentative D call: TRBD1 (6 bases). V lost 0 bases and J lost 0, with 19 bases in between. The germline CDR1 and CDR2 sequences are SGHRS and YFSETQ. The CDR3 is 19 amino acids. Drawing the rest from reference TRBV5-1 and TRBJ2-1, the complete variable domain is KAGVTQTPRYLIKTRGQQVTLSCSPISGHRSVSWYQQTPGQGLQFLFEYFSETQRNKGNFPGRFSGRQFSNSRSEMNVSTLELGDSALYLCASSLAQGLLGSSYNEQFFGPGTRLTVL.